The rows below give T cell receptor beta chains drawn from one sample of a study of technical replicates of blood from a few donors. Clones were read by immunoSEQ multiplex PCR, and TCRdb kept only the in-frame ones, dropping some. The table shows around 73,000 clones, with roughly 90% occurring only once. The sequenced sample was PBMCs. The receptors were sampled from a human donor in good health. Some clones in this sample may be carry-over from other donors' samples. Both conserved end residues are part of each CDR3. The D gene is left open where the match is weak. Clone size appears in some rows only: once, few, many, or a class for an expanded clone.

abundance: -
d_gene: TRBD1
v_gene: TRBV5-5
j_gene: TRBJ1-1
CDR3nt: TGTGCCAGCAGCTTGGGACAGGGGTCTTCGGACACTGAAGCTTTCTTT
CDR3aa: CASSLGQGSSDTEAFF

abundance: -
d_gene: -
v_gene: TRBV27
j_gene: TRBJ2-6
CDR3nt: TGTGCCAGCAGCCTTACTGGGGCCAACGTCCTGACTTTC
CDR3aa: CASSLTGANVLTF

abundance: -
d_gene: TRBD2
v_gene: TRBV4-1
j_gene: TRBJ2-1
CDR3nt: TGCGCCAGCAGCCAAGAGGGACTAGCGGGACAGAGGGATGAGCAGTTCTTC
CDR3aa: CASSQEGLAGQRDEQFF

abundance: -
d_gene: TRBD1
v_gene: TRBV2
j_gene: TRBJ1-3
CDR3nt: TGTGCCAGCAGCAAACAGGGGGCCCTCTTCTCTGGAAACACCATATATTTT
CDR3aa: CASSKQGALFSGNTIYF

abundance: -
d_gene: TRBD2
v_gene: TRBV5-1
j_gene: TRBJ2-7
CDR3nt: TGCGCCAGCAGCTTGGGGATAGCGGGGTACTACGAGCAGTACTTC
CDR3aa: CASSLGIAGYYEQYF

abundance: -
d_gene: -
v_gene: TRBV5-4
j_gene: TRBJ2-1
CDR3nt: TGTGCCAGCAGCCCTGGACTACCCAACGATGAGCAGTTCTTC
CDR3aa: CASSPGLPNDEQFF

abundance: medium-sized
d_gene: -
v_gene: TRBV5-1
j_gene: TRBJ2-1
CDR3nt: TGCGCCAGCAGCTTGTGGGGGGTAAGCCTTGGGTCTCATGAGCAGTTCTTC
CDR3aa: CASSLWGVSLGSHEQFF

abundance: -
d_gene: -
v_gene: TRBV7-2
j_gene: TRBJ2-3
CDR3nt: TGTGCCAGCAGCCCAACGAGGGATACGCAGTATTTT
CDR3aa: CASSPTRDTQYF

abundance: -
d_gene: -
v_gene: TRBV5-6
j_gene: TRBJ1-2
CDR3nt: TGTGCCAGCAGCACAGACATAAACTACACCTTC
CDR3aa: CASSTDINYTF

abundance: -
d_gene: TRBD1
v_gene: TRBV27
j_gene: TRBJ1-5
CDR3nt: TGTGCCAGCAGTCCCGGGACAGACTATAGCAATCAGCCCCAGCATTTT
CDR3aa: CASSPGTDYSNQPQHF

abundance: -
d_gene: TRBD1
v_gene: TRBV27
j_gene: TRBJ2-2
CDR3nt: TGTGCCAGCAGCCGGACAGGGGTTACCGGGGAGCTGTTTTTT
CDR3aa: CASSRTGVTGELFF

abundance: -
d_gene: TRBD2
v_gene: TRBV7-9
j_gene: TRBJ2-4
CDR3nt: TGTGCCAGCAGCTTCTGGACTAGCGGTCCCAAAAACATTCAGTACTTC
CDR3aa: CASSFWTSGPKNIQYF

abundance: once
d_gene: -
v_gene: TRBV2
j_gene: TRBJ2-3
CDR3nt: TGTGCCAGCAATCCAGGGGAAGATACGCAGTATTTT
CDR3aa: CASNPGEDTQYF

abundance: -
d_gene: -
v_gene: TRBV4-2
j_gene: TRBJ1-2
CDR3nt: TGTGCCAGCAGCCAAGTCGTGAGCGGGCGAGGCTACACCTTC
CDR3aa: CASSQVVSGRGYTF

abundance: -
d_gene: -
v_gene: TRBV5-1
j_gene: TRBJ1-2
CDR3nt: TGCGCCAGCAGCTTGGGGCGTAACGCAGGGGCCGACGGCTACACCTTC
CDR3aa: CASSLGRNAGADGYTF

abundance: -
d_gene: -
v_gene: TRBV2
j_gene: TRBJ2-3
CDR3nt: TGTGCCAGCAGTGACGGCGGCCATGATACGCAGTATTTT
CDR3aa: CASSDGGHDTQYF

abundance: few
d_gene: TRBD1
v_gene: TRBV18
j_gene: TRBJ1-2
CDR3nt: TGTGCCAGCTCACTAGACAGGGGCGACTATGGCTACACCTTC
CDR3aa: CASSLDRGDYGYTF

abundance: -
d_gene: TRBD2
v_gene: TRBV7-8
j_gene: TRBJ2-7
CDR3nt: TGTGCCAGCAGCTTTACTACTAGCGGGGGGTATTACGAGCAGTACTTC
CDR3aa: CASSFTTSGGYYEQYF

abundance: -
d_gene: -
v_gene: TRBV4-1
j_gene: TRBJ1-1
CDR3nt: TGCGCCAGCAGCCAGGGGGGGAAAGCTTTCTTT
CDR3aa: CASSQGGKAFF

abundance: -
d_gene: TRBD1
v_gene: TRBV6-6
j_gene: TRBJ2-3
CDR3nt: TGTGCCAGCAGCTCCGGACAGGGAAACACAGATACGCAGTATTTT
CDR3aa: CASSSGQGNTDTQYF

abundance: -
d_gene: -
v_gene: TRBV6-6
j_gene: TRBJ2-3
CDR3nt: TGTGCCAGCACGGGGGAGATGGTGGATACGCAGTATTTT
CDR3aa: CASTGEMVDTQYF

abundance: once
d_gene: -
v_gene: TRBV7-2
j_gene: TRBJ2-7
CDR3nt: TGTGCCAGCAGCCCAGGCCGTAACTCCTACGAGCAGTACTTC
CDR3aa: CASSPGRNSYEQYF

abundance: -
d_gene: TRBD2
v_gene: TRBV5-1
j_gene: TRBJ2-7
CDR3nt: TGCGCCAGCAGCTTGAGCTTTGTGTGGCTAGCGGGAGAGGCTTACGAGCAGTACTTC
CDR3aa: CASSLSFVWLAGEAYEQYF

abundance: -
d_gene: -
v_gene: TRBV7-4
j_gene: TRBJ2-7
CDR3nt: TGTGCCTCCCCGCGGCTCTACGAGCAGTACTTC
CDR3aa: CASPRLYEQYF

abundance: -
d_gene: -
v_gene: TRBV2
j_gene: TRBJ2-7
CDR3nt: TGTGCCAGCAGTGAAGGCTGGGGGACTTACGAGCAGTACTTC
CDR3aa: CASSEGWGTYEQYF

abundance: -
d_gene: TRBD2
v_gene: TRBV6-4
j_gene: TRBJ2-3
CDR3nt: TGTGCCAGCAGCCGGACTAGCGACACAGATACGCAGTATTTT
CDR3aa: CASSRTSDTDTQYF

abundance: -
d_gene: TRBD2
v_gene: TRBV6-5
j_gene: TRBJ2-1
CDR3nt: TGTGCCAGCACTTTGCGGGAGGGGTCCTACAATGAGCAGTTCTTC
CDR3aa: CASTLREGSYNEQFF

abundance: -
d_gene: TRBD1
v_gene: TRBV11-3
j_gene: TRBJ2-1
CDR3nt: TGTGCCAGCAGCCTGAGACAGGGAACTTACAATGAGCAGTTCTTC
CDR3aa: CASSLRQGTYNEQFF

abundance: once
d_gene: TRBD2
v_gene: TRBV19
j_gene: TRBJ2-3
CDR3nt: TGTGCCAGTAGGGTCCTAGCGGGAGGTGAGGATACGCAGTATTTT
CDR3aa: CASRVLAGGEDTQYF

abundance: -
d_gene: TRBD1
v_gene: TRBV5-6
j_gene: TRBJ2-5
CDR3nt: TGTGCCAGCAGCTGGAAACGGACAGGGGTTTTACAAGAGACCCAGTACTTC
CDR3aa: CASSWKRTGVLQETQYF

abundance: many
d_gene: -
v_gene: TRBV13
j_gene: TRBJ2-1
CDR3nt: TGTGCCAGCAGCTTAGAGGGGGGGTCGGAGGGGTCCTACAATGAGCAGTTCTTC
CDR3aa: CASSLEGGSEGSYNEQFF

abundance: -
d_gene: TRBD1
v_gene: TRBV7-9
j_gene: TRBJ2-2
CDR3nt: TGTGCCAGCAGTCGGACAGGGGGGAGCACCGGGGAGCTGTTTTTT
CDR3aa: CASSRTGGSTGELFF

abundance: -
d_gene: -
v_gene: TRBV7-2
j_gene: TRBJ2-3
CDR3nt: TGTGCCAGCAGCCGGCCACGCTTAGCGGCAAGCACAGATACGCAGTATTTT
CDR3aa: CASSRPRLAASTDTQYF

abundance: -
d_gene: TRBD2
v_gene: TRBV2
j_gene: TRBJ2-3
CDR3nt: TGTGCCAGCAGTGAACCATCGGAGACTAGCAGTACAGATACGCAGTATTTT
CDR3aa: CASSEPSETSSTDTQYF

abundance: -
d_gene: TRBD1
v_gene: TRBV13
j_gene: TRBJ1-6
CDR3nt: TGTGCCAGCAGCTCCACCGGGACAGGAATTTCACCCCTCCACTTT
CDR3aa: CASSSTGTGISPLHF

abundance: -
d_gene: -
v_gene: TRBV29-1
j_gene: TRBJ2-1
CDR3nt: TGCAGCGTTGAAGCGTTCGAGGGTGGTGAGCAGTTCTTC
CDR3aa: CSVEAFEGGEQFF

abundance: -
d_gene: TRBD1
v_gene: TRBV5-1
j_gene: TRBJ1-4
CDR3nt: TGCGCCAGCAGGATTGGACAGGGTCCTAATGAAAAACTGTTTTTT
CDR3aa: CASRIGQGPNEKLFF

abundance: -
d_gene: TRBD2
v_gene: TRBV6-5
j_gene: TRBJ2-7
CDR3nt: TGTGCCAGCAGTTATTATAGCGGGGCGGGCCCCTACGAGCAGTACTTC
CDR3aa: CASSYYSGAGPYEQYF

abundance: -
d_gene: -
v_gene: TRBV18
j_gene: TRBJ1-6
CDR3nt: TGTGCCAGCTCACCCCGGGAGGTCGATTCACCCCTCCACTTT
CDR3aa: CASSPREVDSPLHF

abundance: once
d_gene: -
v_gene: TRBV7-3
j_gene: TRBJ2-5
CDR3nt: TGTGCCAGCAGCTTTAGCCGGTCGGCTAAGACCCAGTACTTC
CDR3aa: CASSFSRSAKTQYF

abundance: -
d_gene: -
v_gene: TRBV28
j_gene: TRBJ1-5
CDR3nt: TGTGCCAGCAGGAGAGGGGGTATGAGCAATCAGCCCCAGCATTTT
CDR3aa: CASRRGGMSNQPQHF

abundance: -
d_gene: TRBD1
v_gene: TRBV9
j_gene: TRBJ1-6
CDR3nt: TGTGCCAGCAGCGAACGGACAGGGGTTAATTCACCCCTCCACTTT
CDR3aa: CASSERTGVNSPLHF

abundance: once
d_gene: TRBD1
v_gene: TRBV6-4
j_gene: TRBJ1-2
CDR3nt: TGTGCCAGCAGTGACTACGGATGGGCAGGGGGCCGGGGTAGGTATGGCTACACCTTC
CDR3aa: CASSDYGWAGGRGRYGYTF

abundance: -
d_gene: TRBD1
v_gene: TRBV7-6
j_gene: TRBJ2-7
CDR3nt: TGTGCCAGCAGCTACGGGACAGGGGGGTACGAGCAGTACTTC
CDR3aa: CASSYGTGGYEQYF

abundance: -
d_gene: TRBD1
v_gene: TRBV6-5
j_gene: TRBJ1-1
CDR3nt: TGTGCCAGTACCAAGGGACAGGGTAACACTGAAGCTTTCTTT
CDR3aa: CASTKGQGNTEAFF

abundance: -
d_gene: -
v_gene: TRBV5-4
j_gene: TRBJ1-1
CDR3nt: TGTGCCAGCAGCTTAAATTGGGGAGGCACTGAAGCTTTCTTT
CDR3aa: CASSLNWGGTEAFF

abundance: -
d_gene: TRBD1
v_gene: TRBV27
j_gene: TRBJ2-5
CDR3nt: TGTGCCAGCAGTCACTCCGGGACAGGGAGTTGGGAGACCCAGTACTTC
CDR3aa: CASSHSGTGSWETQYF

abundance: -
d_gene: TRBD1
v_gene: TRBV30
j_gene: TRBJ1-6
CDR3nt: TGTGCCTGGAGACTAGGGGGCCTATCACCCCTCCACTTT
CDR3aa: CAWRLGGLSPLHF

abundance: -
d_gene: -
v_gene: TRBV5-5
j_gene: TRBJ1-2
CDR3nt: TGTGCCAGCAGCTCGGACGGGGGGCTCGGTGGCTACACCTTC
CDR3aa: CASSSDGGLGGYTF

abundance: -
d_gene: -
v_gene: TRBV6-6
j_gene: TRBJ2-3
CDR3nt: TGTGCCAGCAGCCGAACGGGCGGGGCAGACACAGATACGCAGTATTTT
CDR3aa: CASSRTGGADTDTQYF

abundance: -
d_gene: -
v_gene: TRBV6-5
j_gene: TRBJ1-2
CDR3nt: TGTGCCAGCAGTTACTCGTTTCAAGGGGCAAGAGGCTACACCTTC
CDR3aa: CASSYSFQGARGYTF

abundance: -
d_gene: -
v_gene: TRBV5-1
j_gene: TRBJ1-5
CDR3nt: TGCGCCAGCAGCTTGGGAGACAGGTCTTCTCAGCCCCAGCATTTT
CDR3aa: CASSLGDRSSQPQHF

abundance: -
d_gene: TRBD1
v_gene: TRBV27
j_gene: TRBJ2-5
CDR3nt: TGTGCCAGCAGTTCCAACATTCCCGGGACAGGACCGCAAGAGACCCAGTACTTC
CDR3aa: CASSSNIPGTGPQETQYF

abundance: once
d_gene: -
v_gene: TRBV21-1
j_gene: TRBJ1-4
CDR3nt: TGTGCCAGCAGCAAAACAGGGATTAATGAAAAACTGTTTTTT
CDR3aa: CASSKTGINEKLFF

abundance: -
d_gene: -
v_gene: TRBV5-1
j_gene: TRBJ2-3
CDR3nt: TGCGCCAGCAGCTTGACAGGGTACCCCACAGATACGCAGTATTTT
CDR3aa: CASSLTGYPTDTQYF

abundance: few
d_gene: TRBD1
v_gene: TRBV2
j_gene: TRBJ2-7
CDR3nt: TGTGCCATCCCCACACGGACAGGGGCCGACTACGAGCAGTACTTC
CDR3aa: CAIPTRTGADYEQYF

abundance: -
d_gene: -
v_gene: TRBV9
j_gene: TRBJ1-6
CDR3nt: TGTGCCAGCGGGCTCCAAGGTTCACCCCTCCACTTT
CDR3aa: CASGLQGSPLHF